This T cell receptor (beta chain) was identified during a study of tumor T cells in aggressive B-cell lymphoma. V shed 3 bases and J shed 8 bases, with 13 bases lying between them. The CDR3 is 14 residues long. Germline assignment: CDR1 LNHDA and CDR2 SQIVND (reference sequence). Clones were read by immunoSEQ multiplex PCR, and TCRdb kept only the in-frame ones, dropping some. The sample lists some 2,700 clones, approximately 85% occurring once. The material sequenced was tumor tissue. This rearrangement joins TRBV19 to TRBJ1-4, with a tentative D call TRBD1 (6 bases). This receptor was taken from an adult with diffuse large B cell lymphoma. Some clones in this sample may be carry-over from other donors' samples. CDR3 residues: CASSIRTVREKLFF. The DNA of the CDR3 is TGTGCCAGTAGTATCCGGACAGTAAGAGAAAAACTGTTTTTT.